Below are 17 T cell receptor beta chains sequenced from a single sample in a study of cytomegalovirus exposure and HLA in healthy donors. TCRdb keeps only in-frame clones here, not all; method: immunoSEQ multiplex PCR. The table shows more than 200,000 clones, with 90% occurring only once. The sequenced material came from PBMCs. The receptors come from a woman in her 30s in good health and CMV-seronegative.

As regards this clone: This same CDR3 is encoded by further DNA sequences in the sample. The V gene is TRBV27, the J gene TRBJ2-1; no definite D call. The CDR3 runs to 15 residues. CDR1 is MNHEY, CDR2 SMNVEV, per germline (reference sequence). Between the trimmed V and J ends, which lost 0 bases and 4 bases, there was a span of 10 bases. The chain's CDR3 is CASSLSFVSYNEQFF. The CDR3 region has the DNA TGTGCCAGCAGTTTATCGTTCGTCTCATACAATGAGCAGTTCTTC.

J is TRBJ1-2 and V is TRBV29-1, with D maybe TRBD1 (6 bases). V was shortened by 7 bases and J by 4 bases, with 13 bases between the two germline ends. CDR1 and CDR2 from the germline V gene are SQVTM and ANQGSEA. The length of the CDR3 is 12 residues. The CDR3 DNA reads TGCAGCGCTTCACGGGGGCTCTATGGCTACACCTTC. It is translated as CSASRGLYGYTF.

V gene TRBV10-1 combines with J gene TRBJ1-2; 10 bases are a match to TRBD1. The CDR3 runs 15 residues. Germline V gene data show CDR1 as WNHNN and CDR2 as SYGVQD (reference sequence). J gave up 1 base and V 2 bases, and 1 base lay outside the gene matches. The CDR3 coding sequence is TGCGCCAGCAGTGAGGGGACAGGGGTTAACTATGGCTACACCTTC. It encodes CASSEGTGVNYGYTF.

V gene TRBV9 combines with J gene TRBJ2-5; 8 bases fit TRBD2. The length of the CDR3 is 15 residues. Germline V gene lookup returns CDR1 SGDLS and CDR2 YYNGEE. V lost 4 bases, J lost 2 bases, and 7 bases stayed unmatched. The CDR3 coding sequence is TGTGCCAGCAGCCGGGTGTCGGGAGGGCAAGAGACCCAGTACTTC. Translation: CASSRVSGGQETQYF. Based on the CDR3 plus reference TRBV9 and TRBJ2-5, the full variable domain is DSGVTQTPKHLITATGQRVTLRCSPRSGDLSVYWYQQSLDQGLQFLIQYYNGEERAKGNILERFSAQQFPDLHSELNLSSLELGDSALYFCASSRVSGGQETQYFGPGTRLLVL.

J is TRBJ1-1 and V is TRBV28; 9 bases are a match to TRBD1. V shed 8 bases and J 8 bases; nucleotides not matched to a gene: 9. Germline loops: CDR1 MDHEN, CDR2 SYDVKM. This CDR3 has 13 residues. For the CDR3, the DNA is TGTGCCAGCCGACTTGGACAGGGGCAAGAAGCTTTCTTT. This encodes CASRLGQGQEAFF.

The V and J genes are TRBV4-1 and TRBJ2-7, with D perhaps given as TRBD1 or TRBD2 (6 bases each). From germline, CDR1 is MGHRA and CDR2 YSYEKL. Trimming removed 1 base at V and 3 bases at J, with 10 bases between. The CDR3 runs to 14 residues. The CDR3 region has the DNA TGCGCCAGCAGCCAAGGGCGGGACATCTACGAGCAGTACTTC. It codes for CASSQGRDIYEQYF.

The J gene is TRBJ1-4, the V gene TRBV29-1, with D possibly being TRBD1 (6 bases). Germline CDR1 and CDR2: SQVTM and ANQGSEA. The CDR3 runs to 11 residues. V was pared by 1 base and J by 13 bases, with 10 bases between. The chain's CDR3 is CSVEVGDILFF. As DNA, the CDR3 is TGCAGCGTTGAAGTAGGGGACATACTGTTTTTT.

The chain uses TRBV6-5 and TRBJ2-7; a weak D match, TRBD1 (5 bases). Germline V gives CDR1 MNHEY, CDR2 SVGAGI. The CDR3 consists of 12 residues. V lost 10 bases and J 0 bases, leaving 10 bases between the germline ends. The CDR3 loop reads CATRQFSYEQYF. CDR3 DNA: TGTGCCACCCGACAGTTCTCCTACGAGCAGTACTTC.

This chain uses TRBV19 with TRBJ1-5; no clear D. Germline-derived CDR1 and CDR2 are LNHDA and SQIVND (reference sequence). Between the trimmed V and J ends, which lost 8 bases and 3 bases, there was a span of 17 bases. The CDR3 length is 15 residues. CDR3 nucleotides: TGTGCCAGTTCTCCAACCGGGAACTCCAATCAGCCCCAGCATTTT. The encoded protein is CASSPTGNSNQPQHF.

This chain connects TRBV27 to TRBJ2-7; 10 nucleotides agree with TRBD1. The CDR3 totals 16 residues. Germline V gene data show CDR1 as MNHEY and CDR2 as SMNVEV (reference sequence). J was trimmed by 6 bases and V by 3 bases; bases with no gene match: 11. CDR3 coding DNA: TGTGCCAGCAGTTTCATAGACAGGGGGCCCTCGCGCGAGCAGTACTTC. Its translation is CASSFIDRGPSREQYF.

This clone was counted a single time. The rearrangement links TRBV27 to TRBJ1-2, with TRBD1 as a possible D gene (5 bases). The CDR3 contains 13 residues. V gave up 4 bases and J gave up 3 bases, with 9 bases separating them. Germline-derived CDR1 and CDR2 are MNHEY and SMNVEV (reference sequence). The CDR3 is CASSSGADYGYTF. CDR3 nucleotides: TGTGCCAGCAGTTCCGGGGCGGACTATGGCTACACCTTC.

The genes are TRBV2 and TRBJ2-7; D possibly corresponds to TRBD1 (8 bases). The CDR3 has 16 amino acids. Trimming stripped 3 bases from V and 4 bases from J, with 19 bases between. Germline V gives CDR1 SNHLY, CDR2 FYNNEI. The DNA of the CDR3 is TGTGCCAGCAGTGAGGCAGAGACAGGGGAGGGTTACGAGCAGTACTTC. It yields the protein CASSEAETGEGYEQYF.

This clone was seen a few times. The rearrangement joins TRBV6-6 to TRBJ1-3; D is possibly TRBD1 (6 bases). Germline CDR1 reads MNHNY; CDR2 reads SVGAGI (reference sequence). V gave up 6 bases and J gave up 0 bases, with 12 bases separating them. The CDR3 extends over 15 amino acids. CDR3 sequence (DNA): TGTGCCAGCAGAACGACAGGCAACTCTGGAAACACCATATATTTT. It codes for CASRTTGNSGNTIYF.

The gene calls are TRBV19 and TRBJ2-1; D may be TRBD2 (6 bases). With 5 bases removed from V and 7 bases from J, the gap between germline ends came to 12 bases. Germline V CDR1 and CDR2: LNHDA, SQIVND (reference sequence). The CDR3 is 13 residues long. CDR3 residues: CASSPDYANEQFF. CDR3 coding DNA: TGTGCCAGTAGTCCGGACTACGCGAATGAGCAGTTCTTC. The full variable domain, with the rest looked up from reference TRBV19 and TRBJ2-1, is DGGITQSPKYLFRKEGQNVTLSCEQNLNHDAMYWYRQDPGQGLRLIYYSQIVNDFQKGDIAEGYSVSREKKESFPLTVTSAQKNPTAFYLCASSPDYANEQFFGPGTRLTVL.

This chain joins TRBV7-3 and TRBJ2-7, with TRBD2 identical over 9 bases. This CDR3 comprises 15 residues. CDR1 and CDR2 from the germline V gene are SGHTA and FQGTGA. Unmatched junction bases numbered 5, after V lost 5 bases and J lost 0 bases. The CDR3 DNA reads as TGTGCCAGCAGCCCTTTAGCGGGAGTCTCCTACGAGCAGTACTTC. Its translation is CASSPLAGVSYEQYF.

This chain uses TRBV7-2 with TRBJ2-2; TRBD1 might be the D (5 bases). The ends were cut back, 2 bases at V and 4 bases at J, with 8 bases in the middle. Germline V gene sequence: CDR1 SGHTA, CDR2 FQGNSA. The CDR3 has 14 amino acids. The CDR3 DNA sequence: TGTGCCAGCAGCTTACAGGGAATCACCGGGGAGCTGTTTTTT. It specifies CASSLQGITGELFF.

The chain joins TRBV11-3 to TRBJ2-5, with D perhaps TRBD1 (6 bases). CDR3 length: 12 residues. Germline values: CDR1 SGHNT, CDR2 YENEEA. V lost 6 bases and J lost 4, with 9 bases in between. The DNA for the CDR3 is TGTGCCAGCAGGGCAGGGGTAGAGACCCAGTACTTC. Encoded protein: CASRAGVETQYF.